Listed below are T cell receptor beta chains from one sample, sequenced in a study of T-cell reconstitution after alpha-beta-depleted transplantation in children. TCRdb reprocessed the PCR reads with MiXCR, giving one entry per CDR3 protein. In the table there are about 610,000 distinct CDR3 sequences, 10% of which are singletons. The source was PBMCs from the stem cell graft donor, collected from the stem cell graft. Receptors were obtained from a human donor who donated a stem cell graft to a child with acute myeloid leukemia. Both conserved end residues are part of each CDR3. D genes are given only for firm matches. The size field is filled for only some rows; it gives once, few, many or a size class.

TRBJ2-5 few TRBV20-1 TRBD1 CSARATQGAARETQYF TGCAGTGCTAGAGCTACACAGGGGGCAGCCCGGGAGACCCAGTACTTC
TRBJ2-3 many TRBV9 NA CASSVEGIPVRTDTQYF TGTGCCAGCAGCGTAGAAGGAATCCCGGTTAGGACAGATACGCAGTATTTT
TRBJ2-7 many TRBV29-1 TRBD1 CSVFETGDEQYF TGCAGCGTTTTCGAGACAGGGGACGAGCAGTACTTC
TRBJ2-1 NA TRBV6-4 TRBD2 CASRSAAGGIDEQFF TGTGCCAGCCGCAGCGCGGCGGGAGGGATTGATGAGCAGTTCTTC
TRBJ2-1 few TRBV14 NA CASSQEGSAHGDEQFF TGTGCCAGCAGCCAAGAGGGAAGTGCTCATGGCGATGAGCAGTTCTTC
TRBJ2-3 many TRBV7-2 NA CASSLPPADTQYF TGTGCCAGCAGCTTGCCCCCTGCAGATACGCAGTATTTT
TRBJ2-7 NA TRBV29-1 NA CSVETQRTQVQYF TGCAGCGTTGAAACCCAGCGCACGCAGGTGCAGTACTTC
TRBJ2-7 many TRBV4-3 TRBD1 CASSQGTGDYEQYF TGCGCCAGCAGCCAGGGGACAGGGGACTACGAGCAGTACTTC
TRBJ2-1 NA TRBV6-2/TRBV6-3 TRBD2 CASRLSGDNEQFF TGTGCCAGCAGACTTAGCGGGGACAATGAGCAGTTCTTC
TRBJ2-7 many TRBV27 TRBD2 CASSLSPHPGLAGYEQYF TGTGCCAGCAGTTTATCCCCTCATCCGGGACTAGCGGGTTACGAGCAGTACTTC
TRBJ2-3 many TRBV5-5 TRBD2 CASSLRDYTDTQYF TGTGCCAGCAGCTTACGGGACTACACAGATACGCAGTATTTT
TRBJ2-2 many TRBV5-1 NA CASSRELPNTGELFF TGCGCCAGCAGCCGGGAGCTACCTAACACCGGGGAGCTGTTTTTT
TRBJ2-7 many TRBV15 NA CATSRARTVVYEQYF TGTGCCACCAGCAGAGCGAGGACAGTGGTCTACGAGCAGTACTTC
TRBJ2-1 NA TRBV20-1 NA CSARSGTPYNEQFF TGCAGTGCTAGGTCCGGGACACCTTACAATGAGCAGTTCTTC